These T cell receptor beta chains were read from a single sample in a study of blood T cell repertoires in COVID-19. Sequencing used immunoSEQ multiplex PCR; TCRdb keeps in-frame clones, though not all of them. In the table there are tens of thousands of clones, more than 80% of which are singletons. Sequenced material: peripheral blood. All receptors come from an older woman with acute or convalescent COVID-19. Both conserved end residues are part of each CDR3. The order of the fields is V gene, D gene, clone size, J gene, CDR3 DNA, CDR3 protein. A D gene is named only where the DNA matches it firmly. Some rows mark clone size as missing; the rest say once, few, many or name a class of expanded clone.

>TRBV6-6|TRBD1|-|TRBJ1-2
TGTGCCAGCAGTTCCCGGGACAGGGCAATCGGGGGCTACACCTTC
CASSSRDRAIGGYTF
>TRBV3-1/TRBV3-2|-|-|TRBJ1-3
TGTGCCAGCAGCCAAGATGGGTTAGGGAGTTACTCTGGAAACACCATATATTTT
CASSQDGLGSYSGNTIYF
>TRBV11-2|-|few|TRBJ1-2
TGTGCCAGCAGCTTAGTAGCGGGGGGCAACTATGGCTACACCTTC
CASSLVAGGNYGYTF
>TRBV6-6|TRBD1|once|TRBJ1-4
TGTGCCAGCAGTTACTCCCGGGACAGGGGTAATGAAAAACTGTTTTTT
CASSYSRDRGNEKLFF
>TRBV19|-|-|TRBJ1-3
TGTGCCAGTAGTACCCTCACAGGCCCCTCTGGAAACACCATATATTTT
CASSTLTGPSGNTIYF
>TRBV19|-|-|TRBJ1-1
TGTGCCAGTACCTCTCGACAGGATATAGCTTTCTTT
CASTSRQDIAFF
>TRBV18|-|-|TRBJ1-1
TGTGCCAGCTCACGGACAGAGAACACTGAAGCTTTCTTT
CASSRTENTEAFF
>TRBV28|TRBD1|few|TRBJ1-5
TGTGCCAGCAGTTTGGACAGGGCAAACAATCAGCCCCAGCATTTT
CASSLDRANNQPQHF
>TRBV7-6|-|medium-sized|TRBJ2-7
TGTGCCAGCAGCTGGGGTGTGGGGCCGGTTACCTACGAGCAGTACTTC
CASSWGVGPVTYEQYF
>TRBV7-9|TRBD1|-|TRBJ2-1
TGTGCCAGCAGCGGAAACCGGTTGGCGACAGGGTACAATGAGCAGTTCTTC
CASSGNRLATGYNEQFF
>TRBV5-5|-|-|TRBJ1-3
TGTGCCAGCAGCTTGGTGTCGGGTGGCACCATATATTTT
CASSLVSGGTIYF
>TRBV27|-|-|TRBJ2-7
TGTGCCAGCAGTTTAGGGGCGGAGGGGTACGAGCAGTACTTC
CASSLGAEGYEQYF
>TRBV28|-|-|TRBJ2-2
TGTGCCAGCAGAAGACTAGACTTGAACACCGGGGAGCTGTTTTTT
CASRRLDLNTGELFF
>TRBV18|TRBD2|-|TRBJ2-1
TGTGCCAGCTCACCACCCGGACTAGCGGGAGGTGCTTACAATGAGCAGTTCTTC
CASSPPGLAGGAYNEQFF
>TRBV2|-|-|TRBJ2-1
TGTGCCAGCAGCCTAGCGAGGAGGGCCTACAATGAGCAGTTCTTC
CASSLARRAYNEQFF
>TRBV19|TRBD1|-|TRBJ2-5
TGTGCCAGTAGCCTCGACAGGGGAGAGACCCAGTACTTC
CASSLDRGETQYF
>TRBV3-1/TRBV3-2|TRBD2|few|TRBJ2-7
TGTGCCAGCAGGCAGACTAGCGGGTTCTACGAGCAGTACTTC
CASRQTSGFYEQYF
>TRBV28|TRBD2|-|TRBJ2-1
TGTGCCAGCAGTTTACCCTGGACTAGCGGTGAGCAGTTCTTC
CASSLPWTSGEQFF
>TRBV28|-|-|TRBJ1-1
TGTGCCAGCAGTACAAATCTCAAAGCTTTCTTT
CASSTNLKAFF
>TRBV7-7|TRBD1|-|TRBJ2-5
TGTGCTAGCAGCACAGGGGGCGCAAAGACCCAGTACTTC
CASSTGGAKTQYF
>TRBV7-2|-|-|TRBJ1-4
TGTGCCAGCAGCCAAAGCGCCCATAATGAAAAACTGTTTTTT
CASSQSAHNEKLFF
>TRBV19|TRBD2|-|TRBJ2-7
TGTGCCAGTAGTATTGGCGGGACTAGCGGGAGTTACGAGCAGTACTTC
CASSIGGTSGSYEQYF
>TRBV14|TRBD1|-|TRBJ2-3
TGTGCCAGCAGCCCCGGACAGGTTGAATCGGATACGCAGTATTTT
CASSPGQVESDTQYF
>TRBV10-1|TRBD1|-|TRBJ2-5
TGCGCCAGCACCGAATACCCGGGACAGGGTACATACCAAGAGACCCAGTACTTC
CASTEYPGQGTYQETQYF
>TRBV28|-|-|TRBJ2-7
TGTGCCAGCAGACAGAAAATCTACGAGCAGTACTTC
CASRQKIYEQYF
>TRBV10-2|-|once|TRBJ1-5
TGCGCCAGCAGTGAGCCTTGGGGGGGGCAGAGCAATCAGCCCCAGCATTTT
CASSEPWGGQSNQPQHF
>TRBV10-1|TRBD1|-|TRBJ2-3
TGCGCCAGCAGTGAGTCTCGACAGGGGGCATCAGATACGCAGTATTTT
CASSESRQGASDTQYF
>TRBV2|TRBD1|-|TRBJ1-5
TGTGCCAGCAGTGACGACAGGGATCAGCCCCAGCATTTT
CASSDDRDQPQHF
>TRBV10-3|-|-|TRBJ2-1
TGTGCCCTTAGAGCAGGGGTCGCAATCGATGAGCAGTTCTTC
CALRAGVAIDEQFF
>TRBV27|-|-|TRBJ2-7
TGTGCCAGCAGTTTTAGTCGTTTCGACTTGGAGCGGAGCTACGAGCAGTACTTC
CASSFSRFDLERSYEQYF
>TRBV5-4|-|-|TRBJ2-1
TGTGCCAGCAGCTTGGGGGGCGGGGATGAGCAGTTCTTC
CASSLGGGDEQFF
>TRBV7-7|TRBD2|-|TRBJ2-4
TGTGCCAGCAGCTTAGGACCGGGGAGGGGATATCGGGCCAAAAACATTCAGTACTTC
CASSLGPGRGYRAKNIQYF
>TRBV11-1|TRBD1|few|TRBJ1-1
TGTGCCAGCAGCTTTGACCTGGACAGGCCGAACACTGAAGCTTTCTTT
CASSFDLDRPNTEAFF
>TRBV7-3|-|-|TRBJ1-1
TGTGCCAGCAGCTTAGGGGGACTGACTGAAGCTTTCTTT
CASSLGGLTEAFF
>TRBV7-9|-|-|TRBJ1-2
TGTGCCAGCAGCCCAGCGGAGGCCATCTATGGCTACACCTTC
CASSPAEAIYGYTF
>TRBV5-1|TRBD2|-|TRBJ2-3
TGCGCCAGCACTCTGAGGGGACTAGCGGGAGGGGGAGCAGATACGCAGTATTTT
CASTLRGLAGGGADTQYF
>TRBV7-6|TRBD1|-|TRBJ2-1
TGTGCCAGCAGCTACCGACAGGGGGATGAGCAGTTCTTC
CASSYRQGDEQFF
>TRBV12-3/TRBV12-4|-|-|TRBJ2-1
TGTGCCAGCAGTTCGAACAGAGAGCAGTTCTTC
CASSSNREQFF
>TRBV18|TRBD1|-|TRBJ1-1
TGTGCCAGCTCCCCACAGGGGGGGACTGAAGCTTTCTTT
CASSPQGGTEAFF
>TRBV6-5|TRBD2|few|TRBJ2-7
TGTGCCAGCACCCTCCTGCGGGAGGGCCTGTACGAGCAGTACTTC
CASTLLREGLYEQYF
>TRBV21-1|-|-|TRBJ2-3
TGTGCCAGCAGCAAAGTCAGGAGGGGGCTAGAGATTTTCAGCACAGATACGCAGTATTTT
CASSKVRRGLEIFSTDTQYF
>TRBV18|-|once|TRBJ2-7
TGTGCCAGCTCAGACAGGTTTAGCTCCTACGAGCAGTACTTC
CASSDRFSSYEQYF
>TRBV28|TRBD2|-|TRBJ2-1
TGTGCCAGCAGTTTACCAGGACTAGCGGGTAACAATGAGCAGTTCTTC
CASSLPGLAGNNEQFF
>TRBV3-1/TRBV3-2|-|many|TRBJ2-7
TGTGCCAGCAGCCCAAAGACAGCCACCTACGAGCAGTACTTC
CASSPKTATYEQYF
>TRBV5-6|-|-|TRBJ2-2
TGTGCCAGCAGCCCGGTGGGCTGGCAATTCACCGGGGAGCTGTTTTTT
CASSPVGWQFTGELFF
>TRBV6-2/TRBV6-3|-|-|TRBJ1-5
TGTGCCAGCAGTTACCGGCGGCCAGGGTTAAATCAGCCCCAGCATTTT
CASSYRRPGLNQPQHF
>TRBV4-1|-|-|TRBJ2-1
TGCGCCAGCAGCCAGCCTACAGGCGATGAGCAGTTCTTC
CASSQPTGDEQFF
>TRBV28|-|-|TRBJ2-4
TGTGCCAGCAGTCGCTGGGGGGGCTCAGCCAAAAACATTCAGTACTTC
CASSRWGGSAKNIQYF